One sample yielded the 32 T cell receptor beta chains listed below, sequenced in a study of blood T cells in healthy people across ages. The authors ran a second PCR of about 6 to 12 cycles using a sample-barcoded 5' primer and a J-beta primer mix. In TCRdb, the 5' RACE reads were re-called with MiXCR into one record per CDR3 protein. The sample records roughly 2 million distinct CDR3 sequences, 40% to 55% being singletons. The sequencing input was blood. The source is a woman in her thirties or forties in good health.

The J gene is TRBJ2-1, the V gene TRBV19; 8 bases map to TRBD1. The CDR3 totals 13 residues. Losses at the gene ends were 6 bases for V and 8 bases for J; bases not matched to a gene: 6. The germline V gene encodes CDR1 LNHDA and CDR2 SQIVND (reference sequence). CDR3 DNA sequence: TGTGCCAGTAGGCTGACAGGGGTCTATGAGCAGTTCTTC. Residues: CASRLTGVYEQFF.

CDR3 in amino acids: CATKPGGRQETQYF. The CDR3 nucleotides are TGTGCCACCAAACCGGGAGGGCGGCAAGAGACCCAGTACTTC. The rearrangement joins TRBV6-6 to TRBJ2-5, with 8 bases identical to TRBD2. Germline values: CDR1 MNHNY, CDR2 SVGAGI (reference sequence). The CDR3 length is 14 residues. The junction had 9 bases not matched to a gene; V was cut back by 10 bases and J by 2 bases.

This clonotype appeared a few times. The chain combines TRBV20-1 with TRBJ2-4, with D possibly matching TRBD1 (6 bases). V gave up 0 bases and J gave up 7 bases, with 13 bases separating them. CDR3 size: 14 residues. Germline CDR1 is DFQATT and CDR2 is SNEGSKA (reference sequence). CDR3 region: CSARDSTQGNIQYF. CDR3 coding DNA: TGCAGTGCTAGAGATTCGACCCAGGGGAACATTCAGTACTTC.

The genes are TRBV20-1 and TRBJ2-3; TRBD2 matches at 7 bases. V trimming: 0 bases; J trimming: 6 bases; junction bases outside the gene matches: 15. The CDR3 runs to 17 residues. Germline-derived CDR1 and CDR2 are DFQATT and SNEGSKA (reference sequence). The CDR3 sequence is CSARDQAGRLGWDTQYF. CDR3 bases: TGCAGTGCTAGAGATCAAGCGGGGAGACTTGGTTGGGATACGCAGTATTTT.

The V gene is TRBV7-9, the J gene TRBJ2-7, with no clear D. V was cut by 2 bases and J by 0 bases, with 8 bases left in between. This CDR3 is 14 amino acids long. Germline V lookup: CDR1 SEHNR, CDR2 FQNEAQ (reference sequence). The CDR3 protein is CASSLPVGSYEQYF. DNA of the CDR3: TGTGCCAGCAGCTTACCTGTCGGCTCCTACGAGCAGTACTTC. Full variable domain (rest looked up from reference TRBV7-9 and TRBJ2-7): DTGVSQNPRHKITKRGQNVTFRCDPISEHNRLYWYRQTLGQGPEFLTYFQNEAQLEKSRLLSDRFSAERPKGSFSTLEIQRTEQGDSAMYLCASSLPVGSYEQYFGPGTRLTVT.

The chain recombines TRBV20-1 with TRBJ1-2, with TRBD1 as a possible D gene (5 bases). V was trimmed by 3 bases and J by 0 bases, leaving 17 bases between them. Germline V gives CDR1 DFQATT, CDR2 SNEGSKA (reference sequence). The CDR3 is made up of 16 amino acids. This CDR3 reads CSASPSTGRTNYGYTF. Written as DNA, the CDR3 is TGCAGTGCTAGCCCATCGACGGGACGTACTAACTATGGCTACACCTTC.

This clonotype has just a few counts. The chain carries TRBV14 and TRBJ2-7, with D uncertain. V lost 0 bases, J lost 3 bases, and 9 bases lay in between. CDR3 size: 14 residues. The V gene's germline CDR1 is SGHDN and CDR2 FVKESK. As DNA, the CDR3 is TGTGCCAGCAGCCAAGATAGAGACGGCTACGAGCAGTACTTC. This translates into CASSQDRDGYEQYF.

The rearrangement links TRBV4-1 to TRBJ1-1; D unresolved. The germline CDR1 and CDR2 sequences are MGHRA and YSYEKL. V was clipped by 1 base and J by 3 bases, with 9 bases between them. CDR3 length equals 14 residues. DNA of the CDR3: TGCGCCAGCAGCCAAGTCCTCGGTGACACTGAAGCTTTCTTT. The encoded protein is CASSQVLGDTEAFF.

This clonotype has just one count. The chain is built from TRBV29-1 and TRBJ1-5; D remains unclear. The CDR3 totals 14 residues. The germline CDR1 and CDR2 sequences are SQVTM and ANQGSEA. Trimming stripped 4 bases from V and 1 base from J, with 11 bases between. The CDR3 loop is CSVAVETSNQPQHF. The CDR3 DNA reads as TGCAGCGTTGCGGTGGAGACAAGCAATCAGCCCCAGCATTTT.

The V call is TRBV15, the J call TRBJ1-5; 7 bases fit TRBD1. The junction had 5 bases not matched to a gene; V was cut back by 1 base and J by 5 bases. Germline loops: CDR1 LNHNV, CDR2 YYDKDF (reference sequence). The CDR3 contains 15 residues. The CDR3 coding sequence is TGTGCCACCAGCAGAGCGACAGGGTGGGATCAGCCCCAGCATTTT. This sequence encodes CATSRATGWDQPQHF.

This clonotype turned up a few times. The chain employs TRBV20-1 and TRBJ2-5, with 8 bases lining up with TRBD2. CDR1 is DFQATT, CDR2 SNEGSKA, per germline (reference sequence). Unmatched junction bases numbered 7, after V lost 0 bases and J lost 1 base. This CDR3 region has 16 residues. The CDR3 bases are TGCAGTGCTAGAGATAGGATCGGGGGGGGCCAAGAGACCCAGTACTTC. It yields the protein CSARDRIGGGQETQYF.

This chain connects TRBV3-1 to TRBJ2-5; D is possibly TRBD2 (5 bases). The CDR3 sequence is 15 residues long. V was shortened by 5 bases and J by 6 bases, with 19 bases between the two germline ends. Germline V gene data show CDR1 as LGHDT and CDR2 as YNNKEL (reference sequence). CDR3 loop: CASSALPGSGKTQYF. DNA for the CDR3: TGTGCCAGCAGCGCCCTACCCGGCTCCGGGAAGACCCAGTACTTC.

This clonotype has only a few counts. The chain uses TRBV20-1 and TRBJ1-2, with a possible D match to TRBD1 (5 bases). The CDR3 consists of 13 residues. Trimming took off 6 bases at V and 7 bases at J, with 18 bases between the two ends. Germline lookup yields CDR1 DFQATT and CDR2 SNEGSKA (reference sequence). The DNA for the CDR3 is TGCAGTGCCCCCTCGGAAGGGACGGCTGGCTACACCTTC. Amino acids: CSAPSEGTAGYTF.

The V call is TRBV4-3, the J call TRBJ2-5, with 10 bases fitting TRBD2. The CDR3 contains 14 residues. Trimming at V came to 0 bases and at J to 12 bases, leaving 7 bases not matched to a gene. Germline CDR1 and CDR2: LGHNA and YSLEER. The CDR3 sequence is CASSQERLAGDKYF. The CDR3 DNA sequence: TGCGCCAGCAGCCAAGAAAGGCTAGCGGGGGATAAGTACTTC.

This rearrangement joins TRBV6-2 or TRBV6-3 to TRBJ2-7; 7 bases are a match to TRBD1. Germline CDR1 is MNHEY and CDR2 is SVGEGT. This CDR3 has 13 amino acids. Trimming at V came to 6 bases and at J to 7 bases, leaving 9 bases not matched to a gene. The CDR3 nucleotides read TGTGCCAGCAGAATTGACAGGGCGAATGAGCAGTACTTC. Its protein is CASRIDRANEQYF.

This sequence joins TRBV6-5 and TRBJ2-5, with D perhaps assigned TRBD1 or TRBD2 (5 bases each). The V end lost 4 bases, the J end lost 1 base, and 13 bases lay between the germline ends. This CDR3 is built from 15 residues. CDR1 is MNHEY and CDR2 is SVGAGI in the germline V gene. This CDR3 is CASSSGAGFQETQYF. The CDR3 nucleotides read TGTGCCAGCAGTTCCGGGGCCGGATTCCAAGAGACCCAGTACTTC.

The sample holds a few counts of this clonotype. Here the CDR3 reads CASSVRTESSYNEQFF. CDR3 DNA: TGTGCCAGCAGCGTACGGACCGAAAGCTCCTACAATGAGCAGTTCTTC. The chain recombines TRBV7-3 with TRBJ2-1; the D is unclear. V lost 5 bases and J 0 bases, leaving 14 bases between the germline ends. The CDR3 spans 16 residues. CDR1 and CDR2 (germline): SGHTA, FQGTGA.

The chain employs TRBV28 and TRBJ1-2; TRBD1 might be the D (5 bases). CDR3 length: 14 amino acids. The V and J ends lost 6 bases and 3 bases respectively, with 14 bases between them. Germline lookup yields CDR1 MDHEN and CDR2 SYDVKM. The CDR3 loop is CASSTPGGYYGYTF. CDR3 in DNA: TGTGCCAGCAGCACCCCCGGGGGGTACTATGGCTACACCTTC.

The genes are TRBV6-5 and TRBJ1-2; D call uncertain. The CDR3 length is 13 residues. Looked up from germline, CDR1 is MNHEY and CDR2 is SVGAGI. Deletions cut 6 bases from V and 2 bases from J, with 10 bases between. This CDR3 is CASRTGLNYGYTF. CDR3 DNA sequence: TGTGCCAGCAGGACGGGGTTAAACTATGGCTACACCTTC.

There are a few counts of this clonotype. The V and J genes are TRBV7-9 and TRBJ2-5; D is ambiguous. Per germline, CDR1 SEHNR and CDR2 FQNEAQ (reference sequence). The CDR3 has 14 residues. With 6 bases removed from V and 2 bases from J, the gap between germline ends came to 13 bases. CDR3 sequence reads: CASREGRSQETQYF. The CDR3 DNA reads as TGTGCCAGCAGGGAAGGACGGAGTCAAGAGACCCAGTACTTC.

This clonotype was observed many times. The chain employs TRBV7-9 and TRBJ2-3; TRBD2 matches at 7 bases. In germline, CDR1 is SEHNR, CDR2 FQNEAQ (reference sequence). The junction had 6 bases not matched to a gene; V was cut back by 4 bases and J by 2 bases. The CDR3 has 15 amino acids. The CDR3 DNA reads TGTGCCAGCAGCTCCTCGGGGGGACCCACAGATACGCAGTATTTT. Protein: CASSSSGGPTDTQYF.

This clonotype has only a few counts. V and J are TRBV5-1 and TRBJ2-1, with TRBD2 matching 13 bases. CDR1 is SGHRS, CDR2 YFSETQ, per germline. The CDR3 has 18 residues. V shed 0 bases and J 2 bases; nucleotides not matched to a gene: 5. CDR3 protein: CASSLGLAGGRTYNEQFF. In nucleotides, the CDR3 is TGCGCCAGCAGCTTGGGACTAGCGGGGGGTAGGACCTACAATGAGCAGTTCTTC.

The chain joins TRBV4-3 to TRBJ2-5; D call uncertain. The CDR3 contains 14 residues. V gave up 0 bases and J gave up 5 bases, with 10 bases separating them. Germline V gene data show CDR1 as LGHNA and CDR2 as YSLEER. CDR3 nucleotides: TGCGCCAGCAGCCAAGATTGGGGTCCTGAGACCCAGTACTTC. It translates to CASSQDWGPETQYF.

This clonotype has a count of ten or more. It may be a read error: a sequence one base away is much more abundant. The chain employs TRBV4-3 and TRBJ2-5; D uncertain. V was clipped by 1 base and J by 11 bases, with 23 bases between them. Germline V lookup: CDR1 LGHNA, CDR2 YSLEER. This CDR3 contains 16 residues. The CDR3 is CASSQVGSSNSKEQYF. In DNA form, the CDR3 reads TGCGCCAGCAGCCAAGTGGGCAGCTCAAACTCCAAGGAGCAGTACTTC.

This chain links TRBV4-2 with TRBJ2-2, with D perhaps TRBD1 or TRBD2 (6 bases each). The germline CDR1 and CDR2 sequences are LGHNA and YNFKEQ. The CDR3 loop spans 17 amino acids. The ends were cut back, 0 bases at V and 0 bases at J, with 11 bases in the middle. The CDR3 nucleotides read TGTGCCAGCAGCCAAGATCCGGGGGCGTCGAACACCGGGGAGCTGTTTTTT. Its translation is CASSQDPGASNTGELFF.

The genes are TRBV5-5 and TRBJ1-2; maybe TRBD1 (5 bases). V lost 1 base and J lost 6, with 22 bases in between. Germline lookup yields CDR1 SGHKS and CDR2 YYEKEE (reference sequence). The CDR3 has 17 amino acids. The CDR3 protein is CASSLNWGAGWNDGYTF. CDR3 nucleotide sequence: TGTGCCAGCAGCTTGAATTGGGGTGCAGGGTGGAACGATGGCTACACCTTC.

The chain joins TRBV5-1 to TRBJ2-3; D not resolved. In germline, CDR1 is SGHRS, CDR2 YFSETQ. CDR3 length: 13 residues. The V end lost 4 bases, the J end lost 3 bases, and 9 bases lay between the germline ends. CDR3 bases: TGCGCCAGCAGCGAGATTTCTACAGATACGCAGTATTTT. It specifies CASSEISTDTQYF.

V gene TRBV4-3 combines with J gene TRBJ2-1, with D possibly being TRBD2 (5 bases). V lost 1 base, J lost 3 bases, and 16 bases lay in between. Germline CDR1 reads LGHNA; CDR2 reads YSLEER. CDR3 length equals 17 residues. As DNA, the CDR3 is TGCGCCAGCAGCCAAGCTTTAAGGAGCGGAAACTACAATGAGCAGTTCTTC. This gives the protein CASSQALRSGNYNEQFF.

This rearrangement joins TRBV6-2 or TRBV6-3 to TRBJ1-4; 10 bases are a match to TRBD1. The CDR3 runs to 14 residues. The germline V gene has CDR1 MNHEY and CDR2 SVGEGT. V was pared by 4 bases and J by 8 bases, with 4 bases of the junction left unmatched. CDR3 sequence (DNA): TGTGCCAGCAGTTCGACAGGGGGCAAGGAAAAACTGTTTTTT. The encoded protein is CASSSTGGKEKLFF.

The rearrangement links TRBV7-8 to TRBJ2-3; 7 bases fit TRBD2. Germline V gene data show CDR1 as SGHVS and CDR2 as FQNEAQ. V shed 8 bases, J shed 1 base, and the junction held 9 bases outside the gene matches. The CDR3 loop spans 15 amino acids. In DNA, the CDR3 is TGTGCCAGCCACCCTTCAAGCGGGGGCACAGATACGCAGTATTTT. Protein sequence: CASHPSSGGTDTQYF.

This clonotype came up a few times. The V call is TRBV6-5, the J call TRBJ2-6; D ambiguous. This CDR3 is built from 13 residues. V was cut by 8 bases and J by 3 bases, with 8 bases left in between. The germline gives CDR1 MNHEY, CDR2 SVGAGI. The CDR3 DNA sequence: TGTGCCAGCTTCTCTTTTGGGGCCAACGTCCTGACTTTC. Protein product: CASFSFGANVLTF.

This rearrangement joins TRBV4-3 to TRBJ2-6, with D perhaps TRBD1 (6 bases). The CDR3 length is 17 residues. Trimming shortened V by 5 bases and J by 3 bases, and 17 bases separated the two germline ends. Germline V gene lookup returns CDR1 LGHNA and CDR2 YSLEER. The CDR3 region is CASSKGTGLDGANVLTF. Written as DNA, the CDR3 is TGCGCCAGCAGCAAAGGAACAGGGTTGGATGGGGCCAACGTCCTGACTTTC.